The rows below give T cell receptor beta chains drawn from one sample of a study of a mutant IDH1 vaccine in newly diagnosed glioma. Repertoires were generated with immunoSEQ multiplex PCR, while TCRdb's copy carries only in-frame clones and drops some. The sample lists about 66,000 clones, approximately 84% occurring once. No antigen is known for these receptors. The material was PBMCs, obtained from a glioma patient whose treatment included an IDH1 peptide vaccine. The receptors shown here come from a woman in her forties or fifties with glioma. The CDR3 runs from the conserved cysteine through the conserved F or W. A D gene is named only where the DNA matches it firmly. Expanded clones are given a class, and other clones once, few, many or no size at all.

J: TRBJ2-7
D: TRBD2
V: TRBV6-5
size: -
CDR3: CASRTLAGGQREQYF
DNA: TGTGCCAGCAGAACACTAGCGGGGGGGCAGCGCGAGCAGTACTTC

J: TRBJ1-2
D: -
V: TRBV25-1
size: -
CDR3: CASSEPGTANGYTF
DNA: TGTGCCAGCAGTGAACCCGGGACGGCAAACGGCTACACCTTC

J: TRBJ1-1
D: -
V: TRBV4-2
size: once
CDR3: CASSLADSLRTEAFF
DNA: TGTGCCAGCAGCCTAGCAGACAGTTTGAGGACTGAAGCTTTCTTT

J: TRBJ2-5
D: -
V: TRBV11-3
size: -
CDR3: CASSPMAKRGSETQYF
DNA: TGTGCCAGCAGCCCCATGGCCAAACGGGGATCGGAGACCCAGTACTTC

J: TRBJ2-2
D: -
V: TRBV4-1
size: -
CDR3: CASSRTRLAGELFF
DNA: TGCGCCAGCAGCCGAACCAGGTTGGCCGGGGAGCTGTTTTTT

J: TRBJ2-7
D: -
V: TRBV7-2
size: -
CDR3: CASSLKGGAHEQYF
DNA: TGTGCCAGCAGCCTTAAGGGGGGGGCCCACGAGCAGTACTTC

J: TRBJ1-2
D: -
V: TRBV7-9
size: once
CDR3: CASRDVLVGYTF
DNA: TGTGCCAGCAGGGACGTTTTGGTGGGCTACACCTTC

J: TRBJ1-3
D: TRBD1
V: TRBV19
size: -
CDR3: CASSIRGQGGNTIYF
DNA: TGTGCCAGTAGTATAAGGGGGCAAGGTGGAAACACCATATATTTT

J: TRBJ2-7
D: TRBD2
V: TRBV9
size: -
CDR3: CASSVDGASGIYEQYF
DNA: TGTGCCAGCAGCGTAGACGGGGCTAGCGGTATCTACGAGCAGTACTTC

J: TRBJ2-5
D: TRBD2
V: TRBV19
size: -
CDR3: CASADSGGYQETQYF
DNA: TGTGCCAGTGCGGACAGCGGGGGGTACCAAGAGACCCAGTACTTC

J: TRBJ1-3
D: -
V: TRBV6-1
size: -
CDR3: CASSEAPGHGNTIYF
DNA: TGTGCCAGCAGTGAAGCGCCAGGGCACGGAAACACCATATATTTT

J: TRBJ2-1
D: TRBD2
V: TRBV7-3
size: few
CDR3: CASSGGGTYNEQFF
DNA: TGTGCCAGCAGCGGGGGGGGGACCTACAATGAGCAGTTCTTC

J: TRBJ1-4
D: -
V: TRBV4-1
size: -
CDR3: CASSRGGEPANEKLFF
DNA: TGCGCCAGCAGCCGGGGGGGGGAACCGGCTAATGAAAAACTGTTTTTT

J: TRBJ1-6
D: TRBD1
V: TRBV4-3
size: -
CDR3: CASSQQTGSNSPLHF
DNA: TGCGCCAGCAGCCAACAGACAGGGAGTAATTCACCCCTCCACTTT

J: TRBJ2-1
D: -
V: TRBV6-5
size: -
CDR3: CASSLSVYGNEQFF
DNA: TGTGCCAGCAGTTTATCGGTCTATGGTAATGAGCAGTTCTTC

J: TRBJ2-2
D: TRBD2
V: TRBV7-2
size: -
CDR3: CASSLLAGTGELFF
DNA: TGTGCCAGCAGCTTACTAGCGGGCACCGGGGAGCTGTTTTTT

J: TRBJ2-7
D: TRBD1
V: TRBV19
size: -
CDR3: CASSMGQGAGEQYF
DNA: TGTGCCAGTAGTATGGGACAGGGGGCGGGGGAGCAGTACTTC

J: TRBJ1-1
D: -
V: TRBV9
size: -
CDR3: CASSVTGENTEAFF
DNA: TGTGCCAGCAGCGTCACGGGGGAGAACACTGAAGCTTTCTTT

J: TRBJ1-1
D: -
V: TRBV4-1
size: -
CDR3: CASSPLAGENTEAFF
DNA: TGCGCCAGCAGCCCCTTGGCAGGAGAGAACACTGAAGCTTTCTTT

J: TRBJ1-2
D: TRBD1
V: TRBV19
size: -
CDR3: CASKRSGQHNYGYTF
DNA: TGTGCCAGTAAAAGGTCGGGACAGCATAACTATGGCTACACCTTC

J: TRBJ2-3
D: TRBD1
V: TRBV9
size: -
CDR3: CASSGGQGAFTDTQYF
DNA: TGTGCCAGCAGCGGGGGACAGGGGGCGTTCACAGATACGCAGTATTTT

J: TRBJ2-6
D: -
V: TRBV5-6
size: few
CDR3: CASSLEVSGANVLTF
DNA: TGTGCCAGCAGCTTGGAGGTATCTGGGGCCAACGTCCTGACTTTC

J: TRBJ2-4
D: -
V: TRBV7-2
size: -
CDR3: CASSRKGENIQYF
DNA: TGTGCCAGCAGCCGCAAGGGGGAAAACATTCAGTACTTC

J: TRBJ2-3
D: -
V: TRBV2
size: -
CDR3: CATIEGPHNTQYF
DNA: TGTGCCACCATAGAGGGTCCACATAATACGCAGTATTTT

J: TRBJ1-5
D: TRBD1
V: TRBV7-2
size: -
CDR3: CASSGRDRGDSQPQHF
DNA: TGTGCCAGCAGCGGGAGGGACAGGGGGGACAGTCAGCCCCAGCATTTT

J: TRBJ1-3
D: -
V: TRBV7-9
size: once
CDR3: CASSLGEGNTIYF
DNA: TGTGCCAGCAGCTTAGGAGAAGGAAACACCATATATTTT

J: TRBJ2-1
D: -
V: TRBV6-1
size: -
CDR3: CASSDGTSSYNEQFF
DNA: TGTGCCAGCAGTGATGGAACGTCCTCCTACAATGAGCAGTTCTTC